The clone carrying this TCR beta chain showed up just a few times. As yet, its antigen is unknown. V was pared by 6 bases and J by 4 bases, with 6 bases of the junction left unmatched. Germline CDR1 is MNHNS and CDR2 is SASEGT. This CDR3 comprises 14 residues. This sample is drawn from a study of cytomegalovirus exposure and HLA in healthy donors. The PCR was carried out with 60 Vbeta primers and 13 Jbeta primers. The table came from immunoSEQ multiplex PCR; TCRdb's copy has only in-frame clones and leaves some out. This sample has around 100,000 clones, with 74% found just once. Findings and caveats of the study: HLA alleles were associated with 16,000 or so TCR beta sequences in a later analysis at 0.05 false discovery rate. Most TCR beta V segments were productive about 87% or about 30% of the time in an earlier analysis.

The TCR was taken from a man aged 45-60 years in good health and CMV-seropositive. V usage is TRBV6-1 and J usage is TRBJ1-3, with 7 positions matching TRBD1. Sample: PBMCs. The CDR3 spells CASRAGGLGNTIYF. In DNA form, the CDR3 reads TGTGCCAGCAGGGCAGGGGGATTGGGAAACACCATATATTTT.